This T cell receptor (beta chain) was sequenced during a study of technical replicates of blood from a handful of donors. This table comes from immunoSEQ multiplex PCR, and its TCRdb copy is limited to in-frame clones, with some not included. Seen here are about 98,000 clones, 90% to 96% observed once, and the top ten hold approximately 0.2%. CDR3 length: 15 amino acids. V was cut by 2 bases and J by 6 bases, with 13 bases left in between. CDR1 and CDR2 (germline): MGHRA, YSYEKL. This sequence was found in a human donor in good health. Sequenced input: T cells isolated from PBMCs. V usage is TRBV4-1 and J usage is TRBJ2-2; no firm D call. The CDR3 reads CASSQPTSVSGELFF. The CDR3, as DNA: TGCGCCAGCAGCCAACCTACCAGCGTGTCCGGGGAGCTGTTTTTT.